This TCR beta chain was recovered during a study of blood T cell repertoires in COVID-19. Study context: The study drew acute and convalescent COVID-19 samples from the United States, Italy and Spain. Sources were T cells, B-cell-depleted T cells, or PBMCs; the material itself was cDNA or gDNA.

CDR1 and CDR2 from the germline V gene are SEHNR and FQNEAQ (reference sequence). J lost 2 bases, V lost 5 bases, and 10 bases had no gene match. This CDR3 region has 16 residues. Libraries were prepared by immunoSEQ multiplex PCR; TCRdb keeps only in-frame clonotypes and omits some of them. The table lists under 350,000 clones, 70% to 90% of them singletons. Source material: peripheral blood. This rearrangement joins TRBV7-9 to TRBJ2-7, with 9 bases fitting TRBD1. This receptor was obtained from a woman between 70 and 85 years old with acute or convalescent COVID-19. The CDR3 nucleotides are TGTGCCAGCAGCCTAGGGTCGGGACAGGGCACCTACGAGCAGTACTTC. Translated, it gives CASSLGSGQGTYEQYF. Full variable domain (rest looked up from reference TRBV7-9 and TRBJ2-7): DTGVSQNPRHKITKRGQNVTFRCDPISEHNRLYWYRQTLGQGPEFLTYFQNEAQLEKSRLLSDRFSAERPKGSFSTLEIQRTEQGDSAMYLCASSLGSGQGTYEQYFGPGTRLTVT.